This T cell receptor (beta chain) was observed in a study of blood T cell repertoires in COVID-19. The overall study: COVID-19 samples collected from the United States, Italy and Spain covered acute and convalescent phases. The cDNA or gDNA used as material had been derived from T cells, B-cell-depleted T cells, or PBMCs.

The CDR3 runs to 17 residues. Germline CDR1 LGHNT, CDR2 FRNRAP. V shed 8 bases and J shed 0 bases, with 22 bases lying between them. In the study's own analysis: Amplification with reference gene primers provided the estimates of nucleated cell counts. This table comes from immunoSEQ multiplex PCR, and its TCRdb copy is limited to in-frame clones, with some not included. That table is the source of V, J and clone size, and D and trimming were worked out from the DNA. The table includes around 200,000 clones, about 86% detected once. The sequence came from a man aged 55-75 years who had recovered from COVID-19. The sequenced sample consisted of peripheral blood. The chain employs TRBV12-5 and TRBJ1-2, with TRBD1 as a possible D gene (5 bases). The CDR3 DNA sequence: TGTGCTAGTACCACGCGGGAGGGACCACTTGCTAACTATGGCTACACCTTC. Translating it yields CASTTREGPLANYGYTF. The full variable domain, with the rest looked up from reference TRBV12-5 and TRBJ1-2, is DARVTQTPRHKVTEMGQEVTMRCQPILGHNTVFWYRQTMMQGLELLAYFRNRAPLDDSGMPKDRFSAEMPDATLATLKIQPSEPRDSAVYFCASTTREGPLANYGYTFGSGTRLTVV.